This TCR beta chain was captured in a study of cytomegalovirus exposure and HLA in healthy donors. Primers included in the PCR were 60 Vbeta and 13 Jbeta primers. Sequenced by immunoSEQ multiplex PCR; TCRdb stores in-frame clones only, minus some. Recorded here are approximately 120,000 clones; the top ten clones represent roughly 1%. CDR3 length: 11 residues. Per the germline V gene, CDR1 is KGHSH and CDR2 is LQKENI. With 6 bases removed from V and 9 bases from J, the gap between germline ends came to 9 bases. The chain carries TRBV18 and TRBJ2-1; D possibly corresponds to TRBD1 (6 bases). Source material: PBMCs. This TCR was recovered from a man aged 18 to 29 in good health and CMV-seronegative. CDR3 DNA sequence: TGTGCCAGCTCCCCCAGGGGTGAGCAGTTCTTC. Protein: CASSPRGEQFF.